Listed below are T cell receptor delta chains from one sample, sequenced in a study of Vδ1+ human thymocytes. TCRdb re-called the multiplex PCR reads with CATT. The table lists over 45,000 delta-chain clones, approximately 16% of them singletons. Material: Vdelta1+ gamma-delta thymocytes from the thymus. Source of these receptors: a girl under three years old who had congenital heart surgery. CDR3s include the opening cysteine and the closing phenylalanine or tryptophan. Fields, in order: clone size, V gene, J gene, CDR3 protein. Not every row has a clone size; where given, it reads once, few, many or a size class.

clone_size: few
v_call: TRDV1
j_call: TRDJ1
cdr3_aa: CALGPRLQRKLYTDKLIF

clone_size: -
v_call: TRDV1
j_call: TRDJ1
cdr3_aa: CALGDSFLLGDTSGVLIF

clone_size: -
v_call: TRAV29/DV5
j_call: TRDJ1
cdr3_aa: CAARPIFPPNWGTPADKLIF

clone_size: -
v_call: TRDV1
j_call: TRDJ1
cdr3_aa: CALGESGPYTDKLIF

clone_size: -
v_call: TRDV1
j_call: TRDJ1
cdr3_aa: CALGERDLRGLLEDKLIF

clone_size: few
v_call: TRDV1
j_call: TRDJ1
cdr3_aa: CALGELPPSMGDTFPYTDKLIF

clone_size: -
v_call: TRDV1
j_call: TRDJ1
cdr3_aa: CALGELEFPKAGGYTDKLIF

clone_size: few
v_call: TRDV1
j_call: TRDJ1
cdr3_aa: CALGELSPEFLTFWGTSPLYTDKLIF

clone_size: -
v_call: TRDV1
j_call: TRDJ1
cdr3_aa: CALGGLRLGDTFKLIF

clone_size: -
v_call: TRDV1
j_call: TRDJ1
cdr3_aa: CALGSLFPPSSLLGMGGDKLIF

clone_size: -
v_call: TRDV1
j_call: TRDJ1
cdr3_aa: CALGEFHGRPGDWRYTDKLIF

clone_size: few
v_call: TRDV1
j_call: TRDJ1
cdr3_aa: CALGEEAFLLWGSYTDKLIF

clone_size: -
v_call: TRDV1
j_call: TRDJ1
cdr3_aa: CALGELRDWGHTDKLIF

clone_size: -
v_call: TRDV1
j_call: TRDJ1
cdr3_aa: CALGELLGDPSYTDKLIF

clone_size: -
v_call: TRDV1
j_call: TRDJ1
cdr3_aa: CALGERVGDTTDKLIF

clone_size: few
v_call: TRDV1
j_call: TRDJ1
cdr3_aa: CALGDFVYYWGIPDKLIF

clone_size: -
v_call: TRDV1
j_call: TRDJ1
cdr3_aa: CALGEHSKRSCTGATTDKLIF

clone_size: -
v_call: TRDV1
j_call: TRDJ1
cdr3_aa: CALGDAPGGLTDKLIF

clone_size: few
v_call: TRDV1
j_call: TRDJ1
cdr3_aa: CALGEKDRLGDPYTDKLIF

clone_size: few
v_call: TRAV29/DV5
j_call: TRDJ1
cdr3_aa: CSVLLCSKRCYYTDKLIF

clone_size: -
v_call: TRDV1
j_call: TRDJ1
cdr3_aa: CALGELLPAPVVLGDTLRETDKLIF

clone_size: -
v_call: TRDV1
j_call: TRDJ1
cdr3_aa: CALGEGLPSLTDKLIF

clone_size: -
v_call: TRDV1
j_call: TRDJ1
cdr3_aa: CALGEPESPLPGKLIF

clone_size: few
v_call: TRDV1
j_call: TRDJ1
cdr3_aa: CALGVKFPTGLSYTDKLIF

clone_size: few
v_call: TRDV1
j_call: TRDJ1
cdr3_aa: CALGGFGDTIFVADKLIF

clone_size: -
v_call: TRDV1
j_call: TRDJ1
cdr3_aa: CALGARLGDNSDKLIF

clone_size: few
v_call: TRDV1
j_call: TRDJ1
cdr3_aa: CALGELEQHGGPYTDKLIF

clone_size: -
v_call: TRDV1
j_call: TRDJ1
cdr3_aa: CALGELFRAYTDKLIF

clone_size: few
v_call: TRDV1
j_call: TRDJ1
cdr3_aa: CALGERLPSAAGGTYTDKLIF

clone_size: few
v_call: TRDV1
j_call: TRDJ1
cdr3_aa: CALGERPPSVGIGYTDKLIF

clone_size: -
v_call: TRDV1
j_call: TRDJ1
cdr3_aa: CALGPGNHGYETGGTPGDKLIF

clone_size: few
v_call: TRDV1
j_call: TRDJ1
cdr3_aa: CALGDQTLPWGIRGKLIF

clone_size: -
v_call: TRDV1
j_call: TRDJ1
cdr3_aa: CALGDLPGCSYWGCNTDKLIF

clone_size: few
v_call: TRDV1
j_call: TRDJ1
cdr3_aa: CALVPYVTSGTDKLIF

clone_size: -
v_call: TRDV2
j_call: TRDJ1
cdr3_aa: CACDTAPLVPTPGRVRPRWYTDKLIF

clone_size: -
v_call: TRDV1
j_call: TRDJ1
cdr3_aa: CALQVRPTFPQEGDTDKLIF

clone_size: few
v_call: TRDV1
j_call: TRDJ1
cdr3_aa: CALGEVPVLGASSQYTDKLIF

clone_size: -
v_call: TRDV1
j_call: TRDJ1
cdr3_aa: CALGDCVPPTGGYTDKLIF

clone_size: -
v_call: TRAV29/DV5
j_call: TRDJ1
cdr3_aa: CAASACQYFLPATRYRGGKTLIF

clone_size: few
v_call: TRDV1
j_call: TRDJ1
cdr3_aa: CALGELPTLLGTDKLIF